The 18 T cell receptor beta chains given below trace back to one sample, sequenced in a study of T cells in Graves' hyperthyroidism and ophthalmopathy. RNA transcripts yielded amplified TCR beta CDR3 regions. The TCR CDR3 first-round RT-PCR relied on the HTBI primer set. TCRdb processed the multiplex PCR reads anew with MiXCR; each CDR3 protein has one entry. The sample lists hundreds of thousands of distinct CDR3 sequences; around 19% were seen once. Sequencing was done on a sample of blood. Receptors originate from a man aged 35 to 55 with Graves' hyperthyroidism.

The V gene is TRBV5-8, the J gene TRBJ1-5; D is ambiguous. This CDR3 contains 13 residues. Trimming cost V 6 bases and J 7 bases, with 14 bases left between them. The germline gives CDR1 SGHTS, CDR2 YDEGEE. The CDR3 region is CASNLGVRQPQHF. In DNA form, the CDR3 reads TGTGCCAGCAATCTTGGAGTGAGACAGCCCCAGCATTTT. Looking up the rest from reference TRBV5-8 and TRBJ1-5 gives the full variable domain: EAGVTQSPTHLIKTRGQQATLRCSPISGHTSVYWYQQALGLGLQFLLWYDEGEERNRGNFPPRFSGRQFPNYSSELNVNALELEDSALYLCASNLGVRQPQHFGDGTRLSIL.

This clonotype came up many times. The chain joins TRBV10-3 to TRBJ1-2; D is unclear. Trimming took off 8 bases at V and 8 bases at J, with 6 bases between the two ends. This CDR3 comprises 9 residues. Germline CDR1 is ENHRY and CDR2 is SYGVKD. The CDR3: CAIGSGYTF. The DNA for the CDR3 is TGTGCCATCGGGTCCGGCTACACCTTC.

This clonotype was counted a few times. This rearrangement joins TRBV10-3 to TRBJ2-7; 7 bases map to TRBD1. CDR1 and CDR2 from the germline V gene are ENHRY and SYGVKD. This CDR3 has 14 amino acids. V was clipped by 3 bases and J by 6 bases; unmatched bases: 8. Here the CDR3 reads CAISERGQVSEQYF. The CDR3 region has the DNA TGTGCCATCAGTGAAAGGGGGCAGGTCTCCGAGCAGTACTTC.

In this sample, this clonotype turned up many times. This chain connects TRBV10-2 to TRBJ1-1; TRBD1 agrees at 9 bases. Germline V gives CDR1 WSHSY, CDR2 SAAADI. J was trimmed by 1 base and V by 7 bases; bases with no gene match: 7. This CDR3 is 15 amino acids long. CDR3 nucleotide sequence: TGCGCCAGCATTCGGGGACAGGGTTGGAACACTGAAGCTTTCTTT. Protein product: CASIRGQGWNTEAFF.

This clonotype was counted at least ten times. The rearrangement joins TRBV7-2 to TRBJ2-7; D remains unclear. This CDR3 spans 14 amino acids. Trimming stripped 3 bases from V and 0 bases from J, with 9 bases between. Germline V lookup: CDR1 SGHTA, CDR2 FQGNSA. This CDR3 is CASSFRQTSYEQYF. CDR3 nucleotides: TGTGCCAGCAGCTTTAGGCAGACCTCCTACGAGCAGTACTTC.

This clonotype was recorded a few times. CDR3 sequence reads: CASSTHVDPSNEQFF. CDR3 coding DNA: TGTGCCAGCAGTACCCATGTCGACCCCTCGAATGAGCAGTTCTTC. The V call is TRBV28, the J call TRBJ2-1; D is ambiguous. This CDR3 is 15 amino acids long. Germline CDR1 MDHEN, CDR2 SYDVKM. V lost 5 bases and J 7 bases, leaving 18 bases between the germline ends.

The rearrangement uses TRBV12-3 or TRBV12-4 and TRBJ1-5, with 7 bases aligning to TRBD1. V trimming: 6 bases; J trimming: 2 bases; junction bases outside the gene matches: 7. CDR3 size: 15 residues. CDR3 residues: CASRATGARNQPQHF. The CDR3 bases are TGTGCCAGCAGAGCCACAGGGGCGCGCAATCAGCCCCAGCATTTT.

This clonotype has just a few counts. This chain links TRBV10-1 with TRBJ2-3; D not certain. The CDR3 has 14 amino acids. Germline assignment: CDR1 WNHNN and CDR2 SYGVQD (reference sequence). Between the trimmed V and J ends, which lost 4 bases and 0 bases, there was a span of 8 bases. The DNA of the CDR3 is TGCGCCAGCAGTGCCACTTCTAGCACAGATACGCAGTATTTT. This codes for CASSATSSTDTQYF.

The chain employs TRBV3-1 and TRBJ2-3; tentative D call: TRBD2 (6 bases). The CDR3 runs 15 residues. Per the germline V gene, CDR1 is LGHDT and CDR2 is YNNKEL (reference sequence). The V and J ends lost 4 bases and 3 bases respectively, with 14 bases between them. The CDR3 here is CASSPTQTSTDTQYF. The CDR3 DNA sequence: TGTGCCAGCAGCCCCACCCAGACTAGTACAGATACGCAGTATTTT.

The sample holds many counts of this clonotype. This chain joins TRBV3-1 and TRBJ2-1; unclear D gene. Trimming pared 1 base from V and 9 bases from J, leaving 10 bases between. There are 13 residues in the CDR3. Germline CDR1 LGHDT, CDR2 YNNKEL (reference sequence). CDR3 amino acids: CASSQGSLGEQFF. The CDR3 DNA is TGTGCCAGCAGCCAAGGGTCTCTTGGTGAGCAGTTCTTC.

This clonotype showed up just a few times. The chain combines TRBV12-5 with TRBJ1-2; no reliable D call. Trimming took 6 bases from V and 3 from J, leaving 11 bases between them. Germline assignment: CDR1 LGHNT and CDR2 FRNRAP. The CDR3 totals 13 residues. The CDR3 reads CASGRAPYYGYTF. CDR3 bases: TGTGCTAGTGGGCGGGCCCCGTACTATGGCTACACCTTC.

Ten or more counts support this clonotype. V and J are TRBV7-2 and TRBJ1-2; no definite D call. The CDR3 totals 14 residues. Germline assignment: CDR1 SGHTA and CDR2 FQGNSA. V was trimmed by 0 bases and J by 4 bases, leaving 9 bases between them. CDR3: CASSLATTSYGYTF. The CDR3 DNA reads TGTGCCAGCAGCTTAGCTACAACCTCCTATGGCTACACCTTC.

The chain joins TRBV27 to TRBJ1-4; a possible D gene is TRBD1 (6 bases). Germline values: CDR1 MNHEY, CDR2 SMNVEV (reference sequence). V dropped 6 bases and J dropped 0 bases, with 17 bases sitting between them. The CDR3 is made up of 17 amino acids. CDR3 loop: CASSPVGALATNEKLFF. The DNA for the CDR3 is TGTGCCAGCAGCCCTGTGGGGGCCCTAGCAACTAATGAAAAACTGTTTTTT.

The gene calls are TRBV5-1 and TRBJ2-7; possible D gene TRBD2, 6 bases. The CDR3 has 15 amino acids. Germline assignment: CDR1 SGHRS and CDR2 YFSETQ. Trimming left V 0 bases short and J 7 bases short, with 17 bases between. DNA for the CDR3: TGCGCCAGCAGCTTGGGGCTGTTGGGGAGCGGGGAGCAGTACTTC. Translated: CASSLGLLGSGEQYF.

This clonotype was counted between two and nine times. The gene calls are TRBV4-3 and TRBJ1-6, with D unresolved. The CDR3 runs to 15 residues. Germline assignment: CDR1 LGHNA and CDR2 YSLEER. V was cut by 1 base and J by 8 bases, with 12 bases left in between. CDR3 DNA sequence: TGCGCCAGCAGCCAAGCTAGGGAGGGCGATTCACCCCTCCACTTT. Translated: CASSQAREGDSPLHF.

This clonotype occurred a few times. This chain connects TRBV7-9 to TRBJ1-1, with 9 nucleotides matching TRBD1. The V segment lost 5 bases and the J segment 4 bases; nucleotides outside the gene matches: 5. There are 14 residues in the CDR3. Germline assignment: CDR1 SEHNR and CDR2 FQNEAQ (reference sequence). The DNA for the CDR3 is TGTGCCAGCAGCACAGGGGGCGAGAGCACTGAAGCTTTCTTT. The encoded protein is CASSTGGESTEAFF.

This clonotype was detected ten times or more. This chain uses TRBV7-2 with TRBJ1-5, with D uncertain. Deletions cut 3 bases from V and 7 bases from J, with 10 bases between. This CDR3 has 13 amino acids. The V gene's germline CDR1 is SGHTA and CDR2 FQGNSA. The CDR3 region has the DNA TGTGCCAGCAGCTTCGAGGGAACGCAGCCCCAGCATTTT. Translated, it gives CASSFEGTQPQHF. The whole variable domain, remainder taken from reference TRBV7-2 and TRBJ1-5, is GAGVSQSPSNKVTEKGKDVELRCDPISGHTALYWYRQSLGQGLEFLIYFQGNSAPDKSGLPSDRFSAERTGGSVSTLTIQRTQQEDSAVYLCASSFEGTQPQHFGDGTRLSIL.

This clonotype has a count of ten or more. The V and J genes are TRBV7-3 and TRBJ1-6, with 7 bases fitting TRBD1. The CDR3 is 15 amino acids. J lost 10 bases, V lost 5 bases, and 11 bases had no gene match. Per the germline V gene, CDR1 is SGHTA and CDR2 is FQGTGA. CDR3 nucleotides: TGTGCCAGCAGCCCCGGGGGGACCAGGGGGTCACCCCTCCACTTT. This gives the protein CASSPGGTRGSPLHF.